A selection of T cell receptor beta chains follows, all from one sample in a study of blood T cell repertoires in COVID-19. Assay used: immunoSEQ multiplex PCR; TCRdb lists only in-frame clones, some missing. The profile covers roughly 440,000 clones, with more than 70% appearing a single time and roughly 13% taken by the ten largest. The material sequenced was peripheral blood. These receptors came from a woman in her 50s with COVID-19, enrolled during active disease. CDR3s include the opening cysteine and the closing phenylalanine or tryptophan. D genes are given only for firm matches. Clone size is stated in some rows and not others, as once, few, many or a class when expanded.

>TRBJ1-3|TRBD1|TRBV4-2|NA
TGTGCCAGCAGCCAACCGATGACAGGGTCTGGAAACACCATATATTTT
CASSQPMTGSGNTIYF
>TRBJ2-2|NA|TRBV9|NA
TGTGCCAGCAGCATTTGGACTGATAACACCGGGGAGCTGTTTTTT
CASSIWTDNTGELFF
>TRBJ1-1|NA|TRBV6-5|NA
TGTGCCAGCAGTTACTCGAGGAGGGCGGGCACTGAAGCTTTCTTT
CASSYSRRAGTEAFF
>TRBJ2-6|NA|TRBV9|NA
TGTGCCAGCAGCGTAAATTTGAAGATGAGCTCTGGGGCCAACGTCCTGACTTTC
CASSVNLKMSSGANVLTF
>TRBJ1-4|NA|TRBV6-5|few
TGTGCCAGCAAAATGGGAGCAACTAATGAAAAACTGTTTTTT
CASKMGATNEKLFF
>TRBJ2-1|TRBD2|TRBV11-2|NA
TGTGCCAGCAGTCCCCGGCGGGGGGGAAATGAGCAGTTCTTC
CASSPRRGGNEQFF
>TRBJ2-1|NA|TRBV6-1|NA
TGTGCCAGCAGTGAATTAGGAGGTTACAATGAGCAGTTCTTC
CASSELGGYNEQFF
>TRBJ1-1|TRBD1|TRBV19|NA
TGTGCCAGTAGTATTAAGGTGGGACAGGGGACTGAAGCTTTCTTT
CASSIKVGQGTEAFF
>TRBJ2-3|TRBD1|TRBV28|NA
TGTGCCAGCAGGGCCGGGACAGGGCCCACAGATACGCAGTATTTT
CASRAGTGPTDTQYF
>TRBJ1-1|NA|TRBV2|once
TGTGCCAGCAGTGAATGGAGAGCTGGTGAAGCTTTCTTT
CASSEWRAGEAFF
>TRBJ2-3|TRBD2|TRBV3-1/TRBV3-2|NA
TGTGCCAGCAGCATCCGCCTAGCGGGGGACACAGATACGCAGTATTTT
CASSIRLAGDTDTQYF
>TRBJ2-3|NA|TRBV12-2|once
TGTGCAAGTCGGCCTACCGCCGGGACTAGCGGGGGGGCTGATACGCAGTATTTT
CASRPTAGTSGGADTQYF
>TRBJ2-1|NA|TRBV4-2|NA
TGTGCCAGCAGCCTCCGGACAGCTTCCTACAATGAGCAGTTCTTC
CASSLRTASYNEQFF
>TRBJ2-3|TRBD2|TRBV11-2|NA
TGTGCCAGCAGCCACAGGGGACTAGCGGGGGGGTATGGAACAGATACGCAGTATTTT
CASSHRGLAGGYGTDTQYF
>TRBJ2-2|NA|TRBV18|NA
TGTGCCAGCTCACCCGCCCAGGGGCTTGACACCGGGGAGCTGTTTTTT
CASSPAQGLDTGELFF
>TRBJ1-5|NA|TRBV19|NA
TGTGCCAGTATGAAACAGGGTCTAGGGGGTCAGCCCCAGCATTTT
CASMKQGLGGQPQHF
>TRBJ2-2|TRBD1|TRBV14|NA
TGTGCCAGCAGCCGGACAGGGGTCACCGGGGAGCTGTTTTTT
CASSRTGVTGELFF
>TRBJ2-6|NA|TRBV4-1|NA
TGCGCCAGCAGCACAGTGACAGGGGCCAACGTCCTGACTTTC
CASSTVTGANVLTF
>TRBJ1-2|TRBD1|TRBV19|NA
TGTGCCATTCGGAGACAGGGGGCTCATGGCTACACCTTC
CAIRRQGAHGYTF
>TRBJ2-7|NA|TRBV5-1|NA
TGCGCCAGCAGCTTGGATGGACTCTTGAACGAGCAGTACTTC
CASSLDGLLNEQYF
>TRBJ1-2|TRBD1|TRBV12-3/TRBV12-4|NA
TGTGCCAGCAGTCGGACAGGGCGCGGCTACACCTTC
CASSRTGRGYTF
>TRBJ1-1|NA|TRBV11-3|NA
TGTGCCAGCAGCTTACGGGGGGCGAACACTGAAGCTTTCTTT
CASSLRGANTEAFF
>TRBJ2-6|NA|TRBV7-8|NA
TGTGCCAGCAGCCCCTCGACAGCTGGGGCCAACGTCCTGACTTTC
CASSPSTAGANVLTF
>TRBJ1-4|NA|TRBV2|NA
TGTGCCAGCAGTGAACGGCAGGGTAATGAAAAACTGTTTTTT
CASSERQGNEKLFF
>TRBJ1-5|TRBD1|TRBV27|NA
TGTGCCAGCAAGGCAGGGGGCCAGCCCCAGCATTTT
CASKAGGQPQHF
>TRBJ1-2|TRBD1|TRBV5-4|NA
TGTGCCAGCATGCGGACAGGGAACTATGGCTACACCTTC
CASMRTGNYGYTF
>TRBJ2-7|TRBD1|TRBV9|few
TGTGCCAGCAGCGTAACAGGGGCTAGCTACGAGCAGTACTTC
CASSVTGASYEQYF
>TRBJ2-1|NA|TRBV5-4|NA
TGTGCCAGCAGCTTGGTCGGCTACAATGAGCAGTTCTTC
CASSLVGYNEQFF
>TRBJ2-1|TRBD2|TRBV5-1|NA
TGCGCCAGCAGCTTGGCCGGGACTAGCGGGGGCTTCAATGAGCAGTTCTTC
CASSLAGTSGGFNEQFF
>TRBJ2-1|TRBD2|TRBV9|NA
TGTGCCAGCAGCACCGGGGGGGGGCCCGATGAGCAGTTCTTC
CASSTGGGPDEQFF
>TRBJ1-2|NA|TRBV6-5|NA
TGTGCCAGCAGTCCTACAGGGAAGGGCTACACCTTC
CASSPTGKGYTF
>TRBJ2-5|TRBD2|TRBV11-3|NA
TGTGCCAGCAGCTTAGGGGATAGCGGGCCCCAAGAGACCCAGTACTTC
CASSLGDSGPQETQYF
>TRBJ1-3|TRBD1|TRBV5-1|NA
TGCGCCAGCAGTCAGACAGGGCAGGGAAACACCATATATTTT
CASSQTGQGNTIYF
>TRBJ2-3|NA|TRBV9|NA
TGTGCCAGCAGCCCCCGTTCCCCTAGCACAGATACGCAGTATTTT
CASSPRSPSTDTQYF
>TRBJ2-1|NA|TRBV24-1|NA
TGTGCCACCTCCTTGGAGGGGCCCGAGCAGTTCTTC
CATSLEGPEQFF
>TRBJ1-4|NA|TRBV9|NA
TGTGCCAGCAGCGTTGGACGGACTCCTAATGAAAAACTGTTTTTT
CASSVGRTPNEKLFF
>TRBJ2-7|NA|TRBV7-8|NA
TGTGCCAGCAGCCCGATAACAAGTAACCTCGAGCAGTACTTC
CASSPITSNLEQYF
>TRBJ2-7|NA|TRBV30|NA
TGTGCCTGGAGTCCCCTAGGTGACGAGCAGTACTTC
CAWSPLGDEQYF
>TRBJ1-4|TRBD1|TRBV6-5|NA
TGTGCCAGCAGAGGACAGGGCAACGAAAAACTGTTTTTT
CASRGQGNEKLFF
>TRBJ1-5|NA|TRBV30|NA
TGTGCCTGGAGTGTTTCGGCGGTGAATCAGCCCCAGCATTTT
CAWSVSAVNQPQHF
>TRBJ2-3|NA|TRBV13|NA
TGTGCCAGCAGCTTGGGACGGGGGACAGATACGCAGTATTTT
CASSLGRGTDTQYF
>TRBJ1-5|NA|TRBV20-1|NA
TGCAGTGCTACTGACTCAAGTTCGGGTGATGGTCAGCCCCAGCATTTT
CSATDSSSGDGQPQHF
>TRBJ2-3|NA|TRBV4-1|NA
TGCGCCAGCAGCCAAGAGCTCGGTACGCAGTATTTT
CASSQELGTQYF
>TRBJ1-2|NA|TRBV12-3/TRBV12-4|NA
TGTGCCAGCAGTTTAATAAATAGTGAGGCGTACACCTTC
CASSLINSEAYTF
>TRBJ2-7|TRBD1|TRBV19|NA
TGTGCCAGTAGTCTCAGGACAGGGGTCTACGAGCAGTACTTC
CASSLRTGVYEQYF
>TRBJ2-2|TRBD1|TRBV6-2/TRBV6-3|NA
TGTGCCAGCAGTAGACAGGGTATGGGAACCGGGGAGCTGTTTTTT
CASSRQGMGTGELFF
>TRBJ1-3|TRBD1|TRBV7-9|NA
TGTGCCAGCAGCCCAGACAGGGTCTCTGGAAACACCATATATTTT
CASSPDRVSGNTIYF
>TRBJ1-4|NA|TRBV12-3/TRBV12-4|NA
TGTGCCAGCAGTTATTCTCCCGAAAAACTGTTTTTT
CASSYSPEKLFF
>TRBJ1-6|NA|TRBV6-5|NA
TGTGCCAGCAGGGAGGGAAGTAATTCACCCCTCCACTTT
CASREGSNSPLHF